This passage covers 8 T cell receptor beta chains from one sample sequenced in a study of T cell changes during pregnancy in multiple sclerosis. Sequencing was performed with immunoSEQ multiplex PCR; in TCRdb, only in-frame clones are kept and a portion is missing. The sample carries about 42,000 clones, approximately 90% recorded once. Sequenced here: CD4+ T cells from peripheral blood mononuclear cells, sampled after pregnancy. The origin of the receptors is a female donor with multiple sclerosis, enrolled in a pregnancy study.

This sequence joins TRBV11-3 and TRBJ2-5; 7 bases fit TRBD1. CDR1 is SGHNT and CDR2 is YENEEA in the germline V gene. This CDR3 contains 15 residues. Unmatched junction bases numbered 4, after V lost 1 base and J lost 2 bases. The CDR3 is CASSLGGTEQETQYF. The CDR3 DNA is TGTGCCAGCAGCTTAGGGGGGACAGAACAAGAGACCCAGTACTTC.

This clone occurred a few times. The chain joins TRBV5-1 to TRBJ1-1; D not certain. CDR1 and CDR2 (germline): SGHRS, YFSETQ. This CDR3 spans 13 amino acids. With 3 bases removed from V and 0 bases from J, the gap between germline ends came to 6 bases. CDR3 in amino acids: CASSSVLNTEAFF. Written as DNA, the CDR3 is TGCGCCAGCAGCTCAGTTTTGAACACTGAAGCTTTCTTT.

The chain is built from TRBV4-1 and TRBJ2-3, with 9 bases identical to TRBD1. Germline trimming cut 2 bases from V and 15 bases from J; bases unmatched to any gene: 15. The germline gives CDR1 MGHRA, CDR2 YSYEKL. This CDR3 has 15 residues. The CDR3 sequence is CASSQQTNTGGTSYF. The CDR3, as DNA: TGCGCCAGCAGCCAACAAACTAACACAGGGGGCACGTCTTATTTT.

This chain joins TRBV7-3 and TRBJ2-7; TRBD1 aligns across 10 bases. Trimming removed 5 bases from V and 3 bases from J; junction bases left unmatched: 4. The CDR3 is made up of 14 amino acids. CDR1 and CDR2 (germline): SGHTA, FQGTGA. DNA of the CDR3: TGTGCCAGCAGCATGGACAGGGGGAGCTACGAGCAGTACTTC. Residues: CASSMDRGSYEQYF.

The chain joins TRBV7-9 to TRBJ2-6; 7 positions agree with TRBD2. Germline loops: CDR1 SEHNR, CDR2 FQNEAQ (reference sequence). Losses at the gene ends were 1 base for V and 2 bases for J; bases not matched to a gene: 2. This CDR3 contains 16 residues. For the CDR3, the DNA is TGTGCCAGCAGCTTAGGGGGGAGGGCTGGGGCCAACGTCCTGACTTTC. Translation: CASSLGGRAGANVLTF.

V gene TRBV28 combines with J gene TRBJ1-3; unclear D gene. Germline CDR1 reads MDHEN; CDR2 reads SYDVKM. The CDR3 spans 15 residues. Trimming cost V 5 bases and J 0 bases, with 11 bases left between them. The CDR3 loop is CASSESTYSGNTIYF. The CDR3 DNA is TGTGCCAGCAGTGAATCTACGTACTCTGGAAACACCATATATTTT. Full variable domain (missing parts from reference TRBV28 and TRBJ1-3): DVKVTQSSRYLVKRTGEKVFLECVQDMDHENMFWYRQDPGLGLRLIYFSYDVKMKEKGDIPEGYSVSREKKERFSLILESASTNQTSMYLCASSESTYSGNTIYFGEGSWLTVV.

The chain combines TRBV30 with TRBJ1-5, with 7 bases identical to TRBD1. Germline trimming cut 3 bases from V and 5 bases from J; bases unmatched to any gene: 4. The CDR3 is made up of 13 amino acids. Per germline, CDR1 GTSNPN and CDR2 SVGIG (reference sequence). CDR3 region: CAWSTQGDQPQHF. For the CDR3, the DNA is TGTGCCTGGAGCACTCAGGGGGATCAGCCCCAGCATTTT. Combining the CDR3 with reference TRBV30 and TRBJ1-5 gives the whole variable domain SQTIHQWPATLVQPVGSPLSLECTVEGTSNPNLYWYRQAAGRGLQLLFYSVGIGQISSEVPQNLSASRPQDRQFILSSKKLLLSDSGFYLCAWSTQGDQPQHFGDGTRLSIL.

This clone was counted a single time. The chain carries TRBV9 and TRBJ1-2; D is perhaps TRBD1 (6 bases). The CDR3 totals 16 residues. V lost 3 bases, J lost 8 bases, and 23 bases lay in between. The germline CDR1 and CDR2 sequences are SGDLS and YYNGEE. Here the CDR3 DNA reads TGTGCCAGCAGCGCTATCGCCCCCGGACAGCTATCGGGCTACACCTTC. Amino acid sequence: CASSAIAPGQLSGYTF.